One and the same sample provided the 9 T cell receptor beta chains below, sequenced in a study of T cell responses to AZD1222 COVID-19 vaccine. The assay was immunoSEQ multiplex PCR, and TCRdb's table has in-frame clones only and misses some. The sample has 100,000 to 150,000 clones; approximately 88% are singletons. The sample in question was peripheral blood, obtained on day 0 of AZD1222 vaccination. The receptors derive from an adult in good health.

The J gene is TRBJ2-5, the V gene TRBV24-1; 7 nucleotides match TRBD2. V was pared by 1 base and J by 5 bases, with 9 bases of the junction left unmatched. The CDR3 extends over 16 amino acids. From germline, CDR1 is KGHDR and CDR2 SFDVKD. CDR3 coding DNA: TGTGCCACCAGTGATTTTTCGGGGAGGGCGGGGGAGACCCAGTACTTC. Its protein is CATSDFSGRAGETQYF.

This chain joins TRBV5-1 and TRBJ2-5, with 7 bases identical to TRBD2. CDR1 is SGHRS, CDR2 YFSETQ, per germline. The CDR3 spans 15 residues. The trim removed 5 bases at V and 4 bases at J, leaving 11 bases unmatched. CDR3 protein: CASSSGGSEGETQYF. Written as DNA, the CDR3 is TGCGCCAGCAGTTCGGGCGGGAGTGAGGGAGAGACCCAGTACTTC.

The rearrangement links TRBV7-9 to TRBJ1-1; no clear D gene. Deletions cut 1 base from V and 6 bases from J, with 6 bases between. There are 12 residues in the CDR3. Germline CDR1 is SEHNR and CDR2 is FQNEAQ (reference sequence). The CDR3 sequence is CASSLGAPEAFF. The CDR3 bases are TGTGCCAGCAGCTTAGGAGCTCCTGAAGCTTTCTTT.

The chain employs TRBV5-8 and TRBJ2-7; D ambiguous. The CDR3 spans 16 residues. V lost 2 bases and J 2 bases, leaving 17 bases between the germline ends. Germline lookup yields CDR1 SGHTS and CDR2 YDEGEE. The CDR3 reads CASSFARRAVTYEQYF. CDR3 DNA: TGTGCCAGCAGCTTTGCCCGCCGGGCCGTGACCTACGAGCAGTACTTC.

This chain joins TRBV7-3 and TRBJ2-3, with D perhaps TRBD1 (5 bases). The V end lost 1 base, the J end lost 5 bases, and 13 bases lay between the germline ends. There are 15 residues in the CDR3. The germline V gene encodes CDR1 SGHTA and CDR2 FQGTGA. The CDR3 reads CASSLSPGMIDTQYF. CDR3 nucleotide sequence: TGTGCCAGCAGCTTAAGCCCAGGGATGATAGATACGCAGTATTTT.

The sample holds one count of this clone. The chain is built from TRBV7-9 and TRBJ1-2; D unresolved. Germline values: CDR1 SEHNR, CDR2 FQNEAQ (reference sequence). The CDR3 is made up of 14 amino acids. The V and J ends lost 2 bases and 4 bases respectively, with 11 bases between them. Here the CDR3 reads CASSLSDIPYGYTF. In DNA form, the CDR3 reads TGTGCCAGCAGCTTAAGCGACATACCCTATGGCTACACCTTC.

The chain has TRBV2 and TRBJ1-1, with unresolved D. Trimming shortened V by 2 bases and J by 10 bases, and 14 bases separated the two germline ends. The CDR3 extends over 13 amino acids. Germline CDR1 SNHLY, CDR2 FYNNEI. CDR3 sequence reads: CASSEPPPQRAFF. CDR3 coding DNA: TGTGCCAGCAGTGAACCACCCCCCCAAAGAGCTTTCTTT.

This sequence joins TRBV28 and TRBJ1-4; TRBD1 agrees at 9 bases. There are 15 residues in the CDR3. Trimming took 6 bases from V and 8 from J; bases not matched to a gene: 10. The V gene's germline CDR1 is MDHEN and CDR2 SYDVKM. The CDR3 DNA sequence: TGTGCCAGCAGAACAAAGGACAGGGGTTGGGAAAAACTGTTTTTT. It translates to CASRTKDRGWEKLFF.

Points on this clone: Its ends do not fully match the called genes, so a read error is possible. V and J are TRBV19 and TRBJ2-7; D might be TRBD1 (5 bases). The germline gives CDR1 LNHDA, CDR2 SQIVND (reference sequence). CDR3 length: 12 amino acids. In nucleotides, the CDR3 is TGTGCCAGTAGTGTAGACAGCTACGAGCAGTACTTC. Amino acid sequence: CASSVDSYEQYF.